The rows below give T cell receptor beta chains drawn from one sample of a study of CD8+ T cells in alopecia areata. TCRdb keeps only in-frame clones here, not all; method: immunoSEQ multiplex PCR. The top ten hold 0.75% to 0.95% of the sample, which has about 270,000 clones, 60% seen once. Here the sequenced sample was CD4+ T cells sorted from blood, taken at week 52, from a patient treated with tofacitinib. These receptors all stem from a human donor with alopecia areata. The CDR3 runs from the conserved cysteine through the conserved F or W. A D gene is named only where the DNA matches it firmly. Clone sizes are given selectively: once, few, many, or a class where the clone is expanded.

V gene	clone size	D gene	J gene	CDR3 DNA	CDR3 protein
TRBV10-3	NA	TRBD2	TRBJ2-4	TGTGCCACCACGGCTAGCGGGGGGGTAGGCGACATTCAGTACTTC	CATTASGGVGDIQYF
TRBV2	NA	NA	TRBJ2-4	TGTGCCAGCAGGGAACTTAGGACAGCCAAAAACATTCAGTACTTC	CASRELRTAKNIQYF
TRBV5-4	NA	NA	TRBJ1-2	TGTGCCAGCAGCCCCTGGGACCGTCCACATGGGGTCTATGGCTACACCTTC	CASSPWDRPHGVYGYTF
TRBV7-2	NA	NA	TRBJ2-7	TGTGCCAGCAGCTTAGAAGGCAGGGCCTACGAGCAGTACTTC	CASSLEGRAYEQYF
TRBV5-1	once	NA	TRBJ2-1	TGCGCCAGCTCAGGGGGGGTCTCCTACAATGAGCAGTTCTTC	CASSGGVSYNEQFF
TRBV5-1	NA	NA	TRBJ1-2	TGCGCCAGCAGCTTAACCCGGACCACGCTCGGCTACACCTTC	CASSLTRTTLGYTF
TRBV5-6	NA	NA	TRBJ2-1	TGTGCCAGCAGCTTATATCGGGGCCTCTACAATGAGCAGTTCTTC	CASSLYRGLYNEQFF
TRBV25-1	NA	NA	TRBJ2-1	TGTGCCAGCAGTGAAGCCAGGACAGCCTACAATGAGCAGTTCTTC	CASSEARTAYNEQFF
TRBV30	NA	NA	TRBJ1-3	TGTGCCTGGACCAGCCTCTCTGGAAACACCATATATTTT	CAWTSLSGNTIYF
TRBV11-2	NA	NA	TRBJ2-7	TGTGCCAGCAGCCGCCCCAAGCAGCCTACATCGATCTACGAGCAGTACTTC	CASSRPKQPTSIYEQYF
TRBV6-5	NA	TRBD2	TRBJ2-7	TGTGCCAGCAGGCTAGCGGGGGATTACGAGCAGTACTTC	CASRLAGDYEQYF
TRBV2	NA	TRBD2	TRBJ2-1	TGTGCCAGCAGGGAGACTAGCGGGCGATACAATGAGCAGTTCTTC	CASRETSGRYNEQFF
TRBV25-1	NA	NA	TRBJ2-7	TGTGCCAGCACCAGGGGCCTATGGGAGCAGTACTTC	CASTRGLWEQYF
TRBV6-5	NA	NA	TRBJ1-2	TGTGCCAGCAGTCGAGCTGACAGGAGAGCTGGCTACACCTTC	CASSRADRRAGYTF
TRBV7-3	NA	TRBD1	TRBJ2-7	TGTGCCAGCAGCCCTCGGACAGGGAACGAGCAGTACTTC	CASSPRTGNEQYF
TRBV29-1	few	NA	TRBJ2-1	TGCAGCGTTGTAGGGCTTTTAACCTACAATGAGCAGTTCTTC	CSVVGLLTYNEQFF
TRBV29-1	few	TRBD2	TRBJ2-1	TGCAGCGTCGGCGGGGGGCTCCGCTCCTACAATGAGCAGTTCTTC	CSVGGGLRSYNEQFF
TRBV15	NA	NA	TRBJ1-2	TGTGCCACCAGCAGCCCCCCAGGGGCAAACTATGGCTACACCTTC	CATSSPPGANYGYTF
TRBV2	NA	NA	TRBJ2-6	TGTGCCAGTGAAAGACTCCGCTCTGGGGCCAACGTCCTGACTTTC	CASERLRSGANVLTF
TRBV10-3	NA	NA	TRBJ2-2	TGTGCCATCAGAGGGGGTCCCACCGGGGAGCTGTTTTTT	CAIRGGPTGELFF
TRBV7-2	NA	TRBD1	TRBJ2-3	TGTGCCAGCAGCTCACAGGGGAGCACAGATACGCAGTATTTT	CASSSQGSTDTQYF
TRBV7-9	NA	NA	TRBJ2-3	TGTGCCAGCAGCTTTGGGTCATCTAGCACAGATACGCAGTATTTT	CASSFGSSSTDTQYF